This TCR beta chain originates from a study of T cell responses to AZD1222 COVID-19 vaccine. Generated by immunoSEQ multiplex PCR, the TCRdb table keeps only in-frame clones and is missing some. The sample consists of about 100,000 clones, approximately 90% of them appearing once. In this sample, this clone turned up once. V was pared by 1 base and J by 6 bases, with 15 bases between. The CDR3 spans 16 residues. Germline V gene lookup returns CDR1 SGHTA and CDR2 FQGTGA. The receptor was isolated from an adult in good health. Sequenced here: peripheral blood, sampled on day 0 of AZD1222 vaccination. The chain couples TRBV7-3 to TRBJ2-2; TRBD2 might be the D (7 bases). The CDR3 bases are TGTGCCAGCAGCTTAAGTTCGGGGGGCCAAGCCGGGGAGCTGTTTTTT. It encodes CASSLSSGGQAGELFF.